The T cell receptor (beta chain) under discussion was sequenced for a study of post-analysis software for immune sequencing data. Whole-study findings and limits: The five TRBV segments detected at higher frequency in patients than in controls included TRBV5-6, TRBV5-1 and TRBV20-1.

As for this clonotype: Its matching antigen is unknown.

V lost 0 bases and J 4 bases, leaving 11 bases between the germline ends. Germline V gene sequence: CDR1 SGHRS, CDR2 YFSETQ. This CDR3 region has 16 residues. Prepared TCR beta cDNA libraries contained unique molecular identifiers. MiXCR, run by TCRdb on the PCR reads, gives a single entry per CDR3 protein. Of roughly 670,000 distinct CDR3 sequences listed, 55% to 70% are singletons. This TCR came from a girl aged 2 to 10 with multiple sclerosis. This chain joins TRBV5-1 and TRBJ2-6; D is undetermined. The sample comprised blood. The chain's CDR3 is CASSLGHLLGANVLTF. The CDR3 DNA sequence: TGCGCCAGCAGCTTGGGCCACCTCTTAGGGGCCAACGTCCTGACTTTC.